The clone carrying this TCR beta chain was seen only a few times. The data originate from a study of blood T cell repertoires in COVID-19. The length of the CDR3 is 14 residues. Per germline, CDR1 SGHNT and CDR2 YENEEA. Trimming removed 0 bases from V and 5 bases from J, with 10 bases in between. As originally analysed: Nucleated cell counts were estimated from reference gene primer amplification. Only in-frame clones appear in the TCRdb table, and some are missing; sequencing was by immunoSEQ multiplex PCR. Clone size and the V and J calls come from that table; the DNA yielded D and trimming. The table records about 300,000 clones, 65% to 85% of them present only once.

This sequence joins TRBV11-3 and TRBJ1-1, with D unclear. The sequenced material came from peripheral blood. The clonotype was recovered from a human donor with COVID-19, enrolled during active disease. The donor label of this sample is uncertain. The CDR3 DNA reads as TGTGCCAGCAGCTTAGACCCAGGTGGGACTGAAGCTTTCTTT. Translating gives CASSLDPGGTEAFF.